These T cell receptor beta chains were read from a single sample in a study of blood T cell repertoires in COVID-19. Profiled with immunoSEQ multiplex PCR; TCRdb holds only in-frame clones, not every one. The sample lists 200,000 to 250,000 clones; about 85% were seen once. The source material was peripheral blood. These receptors were collected from a woman between 45 and 65 years old with COVID-19, enrolled during active disease. The CDR3 runs from the conserved cysteine through the conserved F or W. The D gene is left open where the match is weak. Size is stated for part of the rows, as once, few or many counts, or as a class when the clone is expanded.

j_call: TRBJ2-7; d_call: TRBD1; clone_size: -; v_call: TRBV27; cdr3_aa: CASSSGTAIYEQYF; cdr3_nt: TGTGCCAGCAGTTCCGGGACAGCGATCTACGAGCAGTACTTC
j_call: TRBJ2-1; d_call: TRBD2; clone_size: few; v_call: TRBV5-5; cdr3_aa: CASSRSGGASSEQFF; cdr3_nt: TGTGCCAGCAGCCGGAGCGGGGGGGCATCGAGTGAGCAGTTCTTC
j_call: TRBJ2-5; d_call: TRBD2; clone_size: -; v_call: TRBV5-8; cdr3_aa: CASSQRGTPQETQYF; cdr3_nt: TGTGCCAGCAGCCAGCGGGGGACCCCCCAAGAGACCCAGTACTTC
j_call: TRBJ2-3; d_call: TRBD2; clone_size: -; v_call: TRBV4-1; cdr3_aa: CASSQDLAGTFTDTQYF; cdr3_nt: TGCGCCAGCAGCCAAGATTTAGCGGGGACGTTCACAGATACGCAGTATTTT
j_call: TRBJ2-7; d_call: TRBD1; clone_size: -; v_call: TRBV19; cdr3_aa: CASRTTGSSKGEQYF; cdr3_nt: TGTGCCAGTAGGACGACAGGGTCCTCCAAGGGAGAGCAGTACTTC
j_call: TRBJ2-7; d_call: -; clone_size: -; v_call: TRBV11-3; cdr3_aa: CASSSATSYEQYF; cdr3_nt: TGTGCCAGCAGCTCAGCGACCTCCTACGAGCAGTACTTC
j_call: TRBJ1-5; d_call: TRBD1; clone_size: -; v_call: TRBV3-1/TRBV3-2; cdr3_aa: CASSQDGGQGNQPQHF; cdr3_nt: TGTGCCAGCAGCCAAGACGGAGGACAGGGCAACCAGCCCCAGCATTTT
j_call: TRBJ2-1; d_call: -; clone_size: -; v_call: TRBV6-2/TRBV6-3; cdr3_aa: CASSLLGNEQFF; cdr3_nt: TGTGCCAGCAGCCTACTAGGGAATGAGCAGTTCTTC
j_call: TRBJ2-4; d_call: TRBD2; clone_size: -; v_call: TRBV6-6; cdr3_aa: CATGRDDKNIQYF; cdr3_nt: TGTGCCACAGGGAGGGACGACAAAAACATTCAGTACTTC
j_call: TRBJ1-2; d_call: -; clone_size: few; v_call: TRBV7-9; cdr3_aa: CASSPSGEGGYTF; cdr3_nt: TGTGCCAGCAGCCCCTCGGGGGAGGGTGGCTACACCTTC
j_call: TRBJ2-3; d_call: -; clone_size: -; v_call: TRBV6-5; cdr3_aa: CASIFRGPADTQYF; cdr3_nt: TGTGCCAGCATATTCAGGGGACCCGCAGATACGCAGTATTTT
j_call: TRBJ1-2; d_call: TRBD1; clone_size: -; v_call: TRBV27; cdr3_aa: CASSFRTGTHGYTF; cdr3_nt: TGTGCCAGCAGTTTTCGGACAGGAACCCATGGCTACACCTTC
j_call: TRBJ2-2; d_call: TRBD1; clone_size: once; v_call: TRBV5-1; cdr3_aa: CASSLAGQGSGELFF; cdr3_nt: TGCGCCAGCAGCTTGGCCGGACAGGGGTCCGGGGAGCTGTTTTTT
j_call: TRBJ2-3; d_call: TRBD1; clone_size: many; v_call: TRBV5-6; cdr3_aa: CASSYGQGTDTQYF; cdr3_nt: TGTGCCAGCAGTTATGGACAGGGAACAGATACGCAGTATTTT
j_call: TRBJ1-2; d_call: -; clone_size: -; v_call: TRBV15; cdr3_aa: CATSRDRGNYGYTF; cdr3_nt: TGTGCCACCAGCAGAGATAGGGGAAACTATGGCTACACCTTC